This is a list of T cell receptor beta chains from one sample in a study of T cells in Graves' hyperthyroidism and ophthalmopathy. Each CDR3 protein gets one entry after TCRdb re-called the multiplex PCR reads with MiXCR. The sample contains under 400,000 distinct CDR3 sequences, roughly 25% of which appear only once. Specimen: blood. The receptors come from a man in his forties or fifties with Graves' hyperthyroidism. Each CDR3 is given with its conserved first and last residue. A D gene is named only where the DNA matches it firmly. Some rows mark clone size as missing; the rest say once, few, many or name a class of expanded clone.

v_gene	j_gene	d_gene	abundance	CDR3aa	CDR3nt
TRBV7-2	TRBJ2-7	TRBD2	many	CASSLEATSGKRYEQYF	TGTGCCAGCAGCTTAGAGGCGACTAGCGGGAAGCGGTACGAGCAGTACTTC
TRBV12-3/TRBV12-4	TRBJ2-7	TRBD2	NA	CASSIAGGPRLEQYF	TGTGCCAGCAGTATAGCGGGAGGGCCCCGTCTCGAGCAGTACTTC
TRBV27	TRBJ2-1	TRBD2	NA	CASNGRRGLAGGNEQFF	TGTGCCAGCAACGGGAGGAGGGGACTAGCGGGAGGCAATGAGCAGTTCTTC
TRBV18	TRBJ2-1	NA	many	CASSPPKDTGILFF	TGTGCCAGCTCACCACCTAAGGACACTGGTATACTGTTCTTC
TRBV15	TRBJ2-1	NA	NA	CATSRDPSYNEQFF	TGTGCCACCAGCAGAGATCCCTCCTACAATGAGCAGTTCTTC
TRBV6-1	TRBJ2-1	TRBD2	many	CASSQSGTSGRAEQFF	TGTGCCAGCAGTCAATCCGGGACTAGCGGGAGGGCTGAGCAGTTCTTC
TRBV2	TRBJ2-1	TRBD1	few	CALTAGTGDNEQFF	TGTGCTTTAACGGCCGGGACAGGAGACAATGAGCAGTTCTTC
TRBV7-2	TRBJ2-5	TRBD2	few	CASSSKTSGRLETQYF	TGTGCCAGCAGCTCTAAGACTAGCGGGAGGCTAGAGACCCAGTACTTC
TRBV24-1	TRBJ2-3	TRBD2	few	CATQSDSGKITDTQYF	TGTGCCACCCAAAGTGATAGCGGGAAGATCACAGATACGCAGTATTTT
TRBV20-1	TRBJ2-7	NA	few	CSARDLEGAYEQYF	TGCAGTGCTAGAGATCTTGAGGGGGCCTACGAGCAGTACTTC
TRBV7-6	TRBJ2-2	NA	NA	CASSPPRVGELFF	TGTGCCAGCAGCCCCCCCAGGGTCGGGGAGCTGTTTTTT
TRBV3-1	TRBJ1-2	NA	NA	CASSQETGYTF	TGTGCCAGCAGCCAAGAGACTGGCTACACCTTC
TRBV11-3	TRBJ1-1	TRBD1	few	CACRGSNTEAFF	TGTGCATGCAGGGGGTCGAACACTGAAGCTTTCTTT
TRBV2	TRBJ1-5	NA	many	CASSSVGVGNQPQHF	TGTGCCAGCAGTAGTGTAGGCGTTGGCAATCAGCCCCAGCATTTT
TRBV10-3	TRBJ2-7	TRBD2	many	CAISAPTSANSYEQYF	TGTGCCATCAGTGCCCCTACTAGCGCCAACTCCTACGAGCAGTACTTC
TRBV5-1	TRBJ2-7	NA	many	CASSLYDRPYEQYF	TGCGCCAGCAGCTTGTATGACAGACCCTACGAGCAGTACTTC
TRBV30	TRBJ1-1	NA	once	CAWNWGQGYTEAFF	TGTGCCTGGAATTGGGGGCAGGGTTACACTGAAGCTTTCTTT
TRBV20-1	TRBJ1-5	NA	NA	CSARGRGALGQPQHF	TGCAGTGCTAGAGGGCGGGGGGCGCTCGGTCAGCCCCAGCATTTT
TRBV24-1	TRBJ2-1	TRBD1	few	CATSDFGQGLGNEQFF	TGTGCCACCAGTGATTTTGGACAGGGCCTCGGAAATGAGCAGTTCTTC
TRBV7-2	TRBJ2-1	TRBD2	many	CASSSSGVEQFF	TGTGCCAGCAGCTCTAGCGGGGTAGAGCAGTTCTTC
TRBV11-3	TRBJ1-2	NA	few	CASRDKESYGYTF	TGTGCCAGTAGGGACAAGGAAAGTTATGGCTACACCTTC
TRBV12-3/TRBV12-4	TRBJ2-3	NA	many	CASSQKRTSTDTQYF	TGTGCCAGCAGTCAGAAGCGAACAAGCACAGATACGCAGTATTTT
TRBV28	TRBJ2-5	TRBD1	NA	CASNLGQKTQYF	TGTGCCAGCAACTTGGGACAGAAGACCCAGTACTTC
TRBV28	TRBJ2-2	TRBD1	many	CASSGPGTGGRGELFF	TGTGCCAGCAGTGGCCCCGGGACAGGGGGGCGCGGGGAGCTGTTTTTT
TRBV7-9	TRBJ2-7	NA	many	CASRRELAYEQYF	TGTGCCAGCAGACGGGAGTTAGCCTACGAGCAGTACTTC
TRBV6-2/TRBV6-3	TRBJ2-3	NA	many	CASSTGTDGPGTDTQYF	TGTGCCAGCAGCACCGGGACTGACGGGCCTGGCACAGATACGCAGTATTTT
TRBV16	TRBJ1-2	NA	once	CASSTKAGSNYGYTF	TGTGCCAGCAGTACTAAAGCGGGATCCAACTATGGCTACACCTTC
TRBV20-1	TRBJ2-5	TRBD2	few	CSARAPEGGLAGEETQYF	TGCAGTGCTAGAGCCCCAGAGGGGGGACTAGCGGGAGAAGAGACCCAGTACTTC
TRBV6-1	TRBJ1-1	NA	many	CASRSRSNTEAFF	TGTGCCAGCAGGTCACGATCGAACACTGAAGCTTTCTTT
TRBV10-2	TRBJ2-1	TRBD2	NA	CASRVAGGGYNEQFF	TGCGCCAGCAGGGTAGCGGGAGGGGGTTACAATGAGCAGTTCTTC
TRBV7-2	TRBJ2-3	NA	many	CASSLHGASTDTQYF	TGTGCCAGCAGCTTACACGGAGCTAGCACAGATACGCAGTATTTT
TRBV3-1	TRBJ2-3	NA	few	CASSQLRDTQYF	TGTGCCAGCAGCCAGTTACGGGATACGCAGTATTTT
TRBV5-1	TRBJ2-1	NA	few	CASGAGKSYNEQFF	TGCGCCAGTGGGGCGGGAAAGTCCTACAATGAGCAGTTCTTC
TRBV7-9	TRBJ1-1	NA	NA	CASSLYTGGNTEAFF	TGTGCCAGCAGCTTATATACAGGTGGAAACACTGAAGCTTTCTTT
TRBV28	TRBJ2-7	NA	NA	CATSVVFKSEQYF	TGTGCTACCAGCGTGGTATTTAAAAGCGAGCAGTACTTC
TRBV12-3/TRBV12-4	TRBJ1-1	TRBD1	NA	CATKGQSMSTEAFF	TGTGCCACCAAGGGACAGAGTATGAGCACTGAAGCTTTCTTT
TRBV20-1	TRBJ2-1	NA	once	CSARDLSGRPYNEQFF	TGCAGTGCTAGAGATCTGTCCGGGAGACCCTACAATGAGCAGTTCTTC
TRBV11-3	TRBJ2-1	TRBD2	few	CASSSYPREASYNEQFF	TGTGCCAGCAGCTCCTATCCGCGGGAGGCCTCCTACAATGAGCAGTTCTTC
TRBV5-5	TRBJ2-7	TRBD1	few	CASSSGTGGASHEQYF	TGTGCCAGCAGCTCCGGGACAGGGGGCGCTTCCCACGAGCAGTACTTC
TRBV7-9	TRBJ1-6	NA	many	CASSSGNSPLHF	TGTGCCAGCAGCTCCGGAAATTCACCCCTCCACTTT
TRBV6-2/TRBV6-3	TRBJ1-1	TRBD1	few	CASSYGRTGAEAFF	TGTGCCAGCAGTTACGGTCGGACAGGGGCTGAAGCTTTCTTT
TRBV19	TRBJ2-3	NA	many	CASSTADGDTQYF	TGTGCCAGTAGTACGGCCGACGGGGATACGCAGTATTTT
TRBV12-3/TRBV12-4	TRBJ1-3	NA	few	CASTPTSGNTIYF	TGTGCCAGCACCCCGACCTCTGGAAACACCATATATTTT
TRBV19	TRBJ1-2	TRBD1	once	CASTSGQSSRYGYTF	TGTGCCAGTACCTCGGGACAGAGTTCCCGCTATGGCTACACCTTC
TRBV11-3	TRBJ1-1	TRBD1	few	CASSWGQGKDTEAFF	TGTGCCAGCAGCTGGGGACAGGGGAAGGACACTGAAGCTTTCTTT